This T cell receptor (beta chain) emerged from a study of T-cell memory formation after mild COVID-19. This clonotype was seen only a few times. TCRdb called the 5' RACE reads again in MiXCR, with one record for every CDR3 protein. This table holds 450,000 to 650,000 distinct CDR3 sequences, 18% found once. CDR1 KGHDR and CDR2 SFDVKD come from the germline V gene. V was pared by 3 bases and J by 4 bases, with 9 bases of the junction left unmatched. The CDR3 contains 17 residues. This TCR was recovered from an adult woman who had mild COVID-19 (a few samples of this study predate the infection). Cell type and time point are not known. V gene TRBV24-1 combines with J gene TRBJ2-5; 11 bases match TRBD2. The source material was PBMCs or a T cell subset sorted from them (not recorded which). The CDR3 coding sequence is TGTGCCACCAGTGATCTTCTTTCTAGCGGGGGGTCAGAGACCCAGTACTTC. It specifies CATSDLLSSGGSETQYF.